A single sample gave rise to the 28 T cell receptor beta chains below, sequenced in a study of Graves' ophthalmopathy and Graves' hyperthyroidism. For repertoire sequencing, the TCR beta CDR3 regions were amplified from RNA transcripts. RT-PCR was first run with HTBI primers, then multiplex PCR in a second round. TCRdb re-analysed the multiplex PCR reads in MiXCR, keeping a single row per CDR3 protein. Of 400,000 or so distinct CDR3 sequences detected, roughly a sixth appear once; the ten largest clones hold 2.4%. Source material: peripheral blood. These receptors were obtained from an adult woman with stable Graves' hyperthyroidism.

This clonotype is a singleton in its sample. Mismatch with germline at one junction end may stem from a read error. The chain carries TRBV6-1 and TRBJ1-2, with 7 bases identical to TRBD1. Germline V gives CDR1 MNHNS, CDR2 SASEGT. The CDR3 is 13 residues long. The CDR3 bases are TGTGCCGGCAGTGACAGGGCGGGCTATGGCTACGCCTTC. Protein product: CAGSDRAGYGYAF.

The table lists this clonotype with many counts. Here the CDR3 DNA reads TGTGCCAGCAGTTTAGGAGGGTCCTCTGGCTACACCTTC. Encoded protein: CASSLGGSSGYTF. The gene calls are TRBV28 and TRBJ1-2; unclear D gene. Trimming removed 2 bases from V and 7 bases from J, with 11 bases in between. CDR3 length: 13 amino acids. Germline V lookup: CDR1 MDHEN, CDR2 SYDVKM.

This clonotype was recorded many times. The chain links TRBV10-3 to TRBJ2-7; TRBD1 might be the D (6 bases). The germline V gene has CDR1 ENHRY and CDR2 SYGVKD. Trimming left V 5 bases short and J 4 bases short, with 9 bases between. The CDR3 sequence is 12 residues long. The CDR3 bases are TGTGCCATCAGTCACGACAGGTACGAGCAGTACTTC. Translated, it gives CAISHDRYEQYF.

This clonotype has more than one count but fewer than ten. The V gene is TRBV4-3, the J gene TRBJ2-7; no reliable D call. In germline, CDR1 is LGHNA, CDR2 YSLEER. The CDR3 loop spans 15 amino acids. Trimming shortened V by 1 base and J by 0 bases, and 10 bases separated the two germline ends. The CDR3 spells CASSQALTNSYEQYF. DNA for the CDR3: TGCGCCAGCAGCCAAGCCTTGACAAACTCCTACGAGCAGTACTTC.

This clonotype occurred many times. The V gene is TRBV19, the J gene TRBJ1-3; weak D call: TRBD1 (5 bases). V was shortened by 3 bases and J by 7 bases, with 7 bases between the two germline ends. This CDR3 is 12 amino acids long. Germline CDR1 is LNHDA and CDR2 is SQIVND (reference sequence). CDR3 nucleotides: TGTGCCAGTAGTATTCGGGGCAACACCATATATTTT. Its translation: CASSIRGNTIYF.

At least ten counts were recorded for this clonotype. This chain's CDR3 is CASRKGQDNQPQHF. The CDR3 region has the DNA TGTGCCAGCAGGAAAGGACAGGACAATCAGCCCCAGCATTTT. J is TRBJ1-5 and V is TRBV6-1, with 7 bases that match TRBD1. Germline V CDR1 and CDR2: MNHNS, SASEGT. The ends lost 6 bases at V and 3 bases at J; junction bases unmatched: 5. CDR3 length: 14 residues.

This clonotype was picked up many times. The rearrangement uses TRBV7-8 and TRBJ2-7; 8 positions agree with TRBD1. The CDR3 has 15 residues. CDR1 is SGHVS and CDR2 is FQNEAQ in the germline V gene. V lost 5 bases and J lost 2; bases outside the gene matches: 8. CDR3 nucleotide sequence: TGTGCCAGCAGCCATACTCGGGACAGGCCCTACGAGCAGTACTTC. Protein: CASSHTRDRPYEQYF.

This clonotype was found many times. The V call is TRBV12-3 or TRBV12-4, the J call TRBJ2-7; TRBD2 aligns across 10 bases. V trimming: 6 bases; J trimming: 2 bases; junction bases outside the gene matches: 7. The CDR3 contains 15 residues. CDR3 residues: CASSRRTSGTYEQYF. The CDR3 nucleotides read TGTGCCAGCAGCAGACGGACTAGCGGCACCTACGAGCAGTACTTC.

The chain uses TRBV12-3 or TRBV12-4 and TRBJ2-7, with 8 positions matching TRBD2. V lost 0 bases and J lost 4; bases outside the gene matches: 11. This CDR3 is built from 17 residues. This chain's CDR3 is CASSLAGRGVAGYEQYF. The CDR3 DNA reads TGTGCCAGCAGTTTAGCGGGACGGGGTGTAGCGGGGTACGAGCAGTACTTC.

In this sample, this clonotype turned up a few times. V usage is TRBV6-1 and J usage is TRBJ2-7, with TRBD1 identical over 10 bases. Germline V gene lookup returns CDR1 MNHNS and CDR2 SASEGT. The CDR3 consists of 15 residues. V shed 6 bases, J shed 1 base, and the junction held 6 bases outside the gene matches. CDR3 nucleotides: TGTGCCAGCAGCAGGACAGGGGGAGAGTCCTACGAGCAGTACTTC. Translating gives CASSRTGGESYEQYF.

This clonotype was picked up many times. The V call is TRBV27, the J call TRBJ2-3; D gene ambiguous. This CDR3 comprises 15 residues. Trimming pared 5 bases from V and 3 bases from J, leaving 15 bases between. Germline lookup yields CDR1 MNHEY and CDR2 SMNVEV (reference sequence). CDR3 sequence: CASSTIISTTDTQYF. For the CDR3, the DNA is TGTGCCAGCAGTACTATTATCTCGACGACAGATACGCAGTATTTT.

In its sample, this clonotype was seen many times. V usage is TRBV7-2 and J usage is TRBJ2-5, with a tentative D call TRBD1 (5 bases). CDR3 length: 15 residues. Germline CDR1 and CDR2: SGHTA and FQGNSA. Trimming removed 5 bases from V and 2 bases from J, with 15 bases in between. CDR3 in DNA: TGTGCCAGCAGCGTCAACCAGGGTAGACAAGAGACCCAGTACTTC. Protein sequence: CASSVNQGRQETQYF. Supplemented by reference TRBV7-2 and TRBJ2-5, the full variable domain reads GAGVSQSPSNKVTEKGKDVELRCDPISGHTALYWYRQSLGQGLEFLIYFQGNSAPDKSGLPSDRFSAERTGGSVSTLTIQRTQQEDSAVYLCASSVNQGRQETQYFGPGTRLLVL.

V is TRBV5-4 and J is TRBJ2-7, with D perhaps being TRBD1 or TRBD2 (5 bases each). The germline V gene encodes CDR1 SGHNT and CDR2 YYREEE (reference sequence). This CDR3 comprises 14 residues. The V and J ends lost 2 bases and 2 bases respectively, with 11 bases between them. CDR3 bases: TGTGCCAGCAGCTTCACGGGACGCCCCTACGAGCAGTACTTC. Amino acids: CASSFTGRPYEQYF. Supplemented by reference TRBV5-4 and TRBJ2-7, the full variable domain reads ETGVTQSPTHLIKTRGQQVTLRCSSQSGHNTVSWYQQALGQGPQFIFQYYREEENGRGNFPPRFSGLQFPNYSSELNVNALELDDSALYLCASSFTGRPYEQYFGPGTRLTVT.

In this sample, this clonotype turned up many times. The chain uses TRBV4-1 and TRBJ2-7; the match to TRBD2 covers 9 bases. The germline V gene has CDR1 MGHRA and CDR2 YSYEKL. J gave up 3 bases and V 5 bases, and 11 bases lay outside the gene matches. This CDR3 comprises 16 residues. CDR3 sequence reads: CASSSLSAGGDYEQYF. The CDR3 nucleotides are TGCGCCAGCAGCTCCTTGAGCGCGGGAGGGGACTACGAGCAGTACTTC.

This clonotype was picked up many times. The chain has TRBV30 and TRBJ1-5; D unresolved. The CDR3 runs 14 residues. Looked up from germline, CDR1 is GTSNPN and CDR2 is SVGIG (reference sequence). V was trimmed by 0 bases and J by 2 bases, leaving 8 bases between them. The CDR3 spells CAWSVGAGNQPQHF. DNA of the CDR3: TGTGCCTGGAGTGTGGGTGCCGGCAATCAGCCCCAGCATTTT.

The chain couples TRBV6-5 to TRBJ2-7; D may correspond to TRBD1 or TRBD2 (5 bases each). Germline V gene lookup returns CDR1 MNHEY and CDR2 SVGAGI. The V end lost 2 bases, the J end lost 3 bases, and 17 bases lay between the germline ends. The CDR3 extends over 16 amino acids. CDR3 region: CASSYRGGAEGYEQYF. In DNA, the CDR3 is TGTGCCAGCAGTTACAGGGGCGGCGCTGAGGGCTACGAGCAGTACTTC.

This clonotype was observed once. The CDR3 sequence is CASSSRTGPQSSPLHF. The CDR3 region has the DNA TGTGCCAGCAGCTCACGGACAGGGCCACAATCATCACCCCTCCACTTT. V is TRBV7-2 and J is TRBJ1-6, with 8 bases identical to TRBD1. Germline CDR1 is SGHTA and CDR2 is FQGNSA. CDR3 length: 16 residues. With 4 bases clipped from V and 10 bases from J, the junction kept 12 bases outside the gene matches. The full variable domain, in which reference TRBV7-2 and TRBJ1-6 provide the parts outside the CDR3, is GAGVSQSPSNKVTEKGKDVELRCDPISGHTALYWYRQSLGQGLEFLIYFQGNSAPDKSGLPSDRFSAERTGGSVSTLTIQRTQQEDSAVYLCASSSRTGPQSSPLHFGNGTRLTVT.

With regard to this clonotype: An end of the junction differs from the germline gene, which may be a read error. The chain uses TRBV11-2 and TRBJ1-1; tentatively, D is TRBD1 (6 bases). The CDR3 totals 14 residues. CDR1 is SGHAT and CDR2 is FQNNGV in the germline V gene. The CDR3 DNA reads as TGTGACAGCAGCGGCCAGCAGGGGTGGACTGAAGCTTTCTTT. It specifies CDSSGQQGWTEAFF. Full variable domain (missing parts from reference TRBV11-2 and TRBJ1-1): EAGVAQSPRYKIIEKRQSVAFWCNPISGHATLYWYQQILGQGPKLLIQFQNNGVVDDSQLPKDRFSAERLKGVDSTLKIQPAKLEDSAVYLCDSSGQQGWTEAFFGQGTRLTVV.

Details on this clonotype: This may arise from a read error, as a much more abundant clone is one base away. The chain recombines TRBV7-6 with TRBJ2-7; a weak D match, TRBD2 (5 bases). V shed 0 bases and J shed 5 bases, with 8 bases lying between them. Germline CDR1 SGHVS, CDR2 FNYEAQ. The CDR3 extends over 13 amino acids. The CDR3 sequence: CASSLAHGNEQYF. The CDR3 nucleotides read TGTGCCAGCAGCTTAGCCCACGGGAACGAGCAGTACTTC.

On this clonotype itself: A read error may produce the germline difference seen at one junction end. The chain links TRBV7-2 to TRBJ1-1; D ambiguous. Germline CDR1 is SGHTA and CDR2 is FQGNSA. CDR3 length equals 12 residues. The CDR3, as DNA: TGTGCCAGCAGCTTAGGATTTACTGAGGCTTGCTTT. Translation: CASSLGFTEACF. Looking up the rest from reference TRBV7-2 and TRBJ1-1 gives the full variable domain: GAGVSQSPSNKVTEKGKDVELRCDPISGHTALYWYRQSLGQGLEFLIYFQGNSAPDKSGLPSDRFSAERTGGSVSTLTIQRTQQEDSAVYLCASSLGFTEACFGQGTRLTVV.

This clonotype was counted ten times or more. The rearrangement links TRBV6-1 to TRBJ1-2; no clear D. Germline values: CDR1 MNHNS, CDR2 SASEGT. CDR3 length: 12 amino acids. The V end was cut by 8 bases, the J end by 4 bases, with 11 bases between. CDR3 protein: CASATGFYGYTF. The DNA of the CDR3 is TGTGCCAGCGCGACGGGCTTCTATGGCTACACCTTC.

V gene TRBV7-9 combines with J gene TRBJ1-1, with D unresolved. Germline V gene data show CDR1 as SEHNR and CDR2 as FQNEAQ (reference sequence). With 3 bases removed from V and 7 bases from J, the gap between germline ends came to 6 bases. The CDR3 covers 11 residues. CDR3 protein: CASSLKLEAFF. CDR3 nucleotide sequence: TGTGCCAGCAGCTTGAAGCTTGAAGCTTTCTTT.

This clonotype was observed many times. The chain is built from TRBV19 and TRBJ1-1; 8 bases are shared with TRBD1. CDR3 length: 14 amino acids. Trimming removed 5 bases from V and 5 bases from J; junction bases left unmatched: 7. Germline V gene data show CDR1 as LNHDA and CDR2 as SQIVND (reference sequence). CDR3 DNA: TGTGCCAGTAGTTACAGGGGGGTAGAAACTGAAGCTTTCTTT. Its translation is CASSYRGVETEAFF.

The table lists this clonotype with many counts. The chain carries TRBV28 and TRBJ2-5; a weak D match, TRBD2 (5 bases). The germline CDR1 and CDR2 sequences are MDHEN and SYDVKM. This CDR3 comprises 15 residues. V was shortened by 6 bases and J by 5 bases, with 19 bases between the two germline ends. The CDR3 protein is CASSKDPTTGETQYF. The CDR3 nucleotides read TGTGCCAGCAGCAAGGACCCCACAACGGGGGAGACCCAGTACTTC. The whole variable domain, filled in from reference TRBV28 and TRBJ2-5, reads DVKVTQSSRYLVKRTGEKVFLECVQDMDHENMFWYRQDPGLGLRLIYFSYDVKMKEKGDIPEGYSVSREKKERFSLILESASTNQTSMYLCASSKDPTTGETQYFGPGTRLLVL.

This clonotype was picked up many times. J is TRBJ2-7 and V is TRBV24-1, with D hard to call. The CDR3 covers 12 residues. V was trimmed by 1 base and J by 9 bases, leaving 9 bases between them. CDR1 is KGHDR and CDR2 is SFDVKD in the germline V gene. The CDR3 reads CATSDFSQVQYF. The DNA of the CDR3 is TGTGCCACCAGTGATTTCTCCCAGGTGCAGTACTTC.

In this sample, this clonotype turned up many times. The chain is built from TRBV5-6 and TRBJ1-2; a possible D gene is TRBD1 (5 bases). Germline values: CDR1 SGHDT, CDR2 YYEEEE. Trimming took 2 bases from V and 4 from J, leaving 15 bases between them. The CDR3 is 15 amino acids. As DNA, the CDR3 is TGTGCCAGCAGCTTCTTGGCCAGGGAGATCTATGGCTACACCTTC. Amino acid sequence: CASSFLAREIYGYTF.

In this sample, this clonotype turned up many times. J is TRBJ2-7 and V is TRBV7-8; D might be TRBD2 (5 bases). The CDR3 totals 15 residues. Trimming left V 4 bases short and J 5 bases short, with 18 bases between. Germline-derived CDR1 and CDR2 are SGHVS and FQNEAQ. The CDR3 nucleotides read TGTGCCAGCAGCTCCGGACCGGGGAGAACTAACGAGCAGTACTTC. It yields the protein CASSSGPGRTNEQYF.

This clonotype was counted ten times or more. V is TRBV28 and J is TRBJ2-5, with 10 positions matching TRBD1. CDR3 length: 16 residues. V gave up 4 bases and J gave up 3 bases; unmatched junction bases: 8. Looked up from germline, CDR1 is MDHEN and CDR2 is SYDVKM. The CDR3: CASSSRQGAGEETQYF. CDR3 coding DNA: TGTGCCAGCAGTTCCCGACAGGGGGCGGGTGAAGAGACCCAGTACTTC.